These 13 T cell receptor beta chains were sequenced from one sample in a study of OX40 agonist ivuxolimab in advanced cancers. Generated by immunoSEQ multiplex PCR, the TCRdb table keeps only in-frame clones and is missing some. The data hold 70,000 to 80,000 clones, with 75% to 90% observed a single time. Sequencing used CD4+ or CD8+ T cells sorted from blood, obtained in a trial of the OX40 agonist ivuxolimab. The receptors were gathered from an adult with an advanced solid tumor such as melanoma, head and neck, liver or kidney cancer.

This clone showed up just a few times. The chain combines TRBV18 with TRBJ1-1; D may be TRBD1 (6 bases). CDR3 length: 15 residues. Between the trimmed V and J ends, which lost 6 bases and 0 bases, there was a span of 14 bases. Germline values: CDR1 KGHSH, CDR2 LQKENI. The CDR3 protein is CASSRDTGLNTEAFF. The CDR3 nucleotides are TGTGCCAGCTCCCGGGACACGGGGTTGAACACTGAAGCTTTCTTT.

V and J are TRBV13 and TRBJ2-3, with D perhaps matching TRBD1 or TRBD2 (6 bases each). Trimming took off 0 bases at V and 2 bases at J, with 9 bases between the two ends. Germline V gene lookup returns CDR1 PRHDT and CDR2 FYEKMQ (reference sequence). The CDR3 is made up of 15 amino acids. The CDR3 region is CASSLGRGLTDTQYF. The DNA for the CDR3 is TGTGCCAGCAGCTTAGGTCGGGGGCTCACAGATACGCAGTATTTT.

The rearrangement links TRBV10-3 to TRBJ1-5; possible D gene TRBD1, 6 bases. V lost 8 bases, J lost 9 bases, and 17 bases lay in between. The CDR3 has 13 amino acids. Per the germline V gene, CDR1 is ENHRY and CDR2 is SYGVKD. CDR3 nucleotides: TGTGCCATCGCCCGGGACACCCTCGGGCCCCAGCATTTT. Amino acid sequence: CAIARDTLGPQHF.

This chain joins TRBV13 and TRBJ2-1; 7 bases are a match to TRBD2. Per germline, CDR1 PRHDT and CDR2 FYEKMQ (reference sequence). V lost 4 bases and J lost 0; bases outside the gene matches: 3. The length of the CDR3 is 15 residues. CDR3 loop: CASSSSGDSYNEQFF. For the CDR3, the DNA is TGTGCCAGCAGCTCTAGCGGAGACTCCTACAATGAGCAGTTCTTC.

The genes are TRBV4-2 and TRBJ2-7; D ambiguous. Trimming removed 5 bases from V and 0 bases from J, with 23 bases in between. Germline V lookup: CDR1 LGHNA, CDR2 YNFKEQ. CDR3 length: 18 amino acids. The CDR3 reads CASSLFGIPDADSYEQYF. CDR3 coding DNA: TGTGCCAGCAGCTTATTTGGGATCCCGGACGCTGACTCCTACGAGCAGTACTTC.

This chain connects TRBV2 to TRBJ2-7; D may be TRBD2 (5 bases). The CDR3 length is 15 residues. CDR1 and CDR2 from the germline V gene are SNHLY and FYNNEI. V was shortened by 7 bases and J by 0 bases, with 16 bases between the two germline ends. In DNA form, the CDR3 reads TGTGCCAGCACCCAGGCAATAGCGAGCTCCTACGAGCAGTACTTC. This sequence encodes CASTQAIASSYEQYF.

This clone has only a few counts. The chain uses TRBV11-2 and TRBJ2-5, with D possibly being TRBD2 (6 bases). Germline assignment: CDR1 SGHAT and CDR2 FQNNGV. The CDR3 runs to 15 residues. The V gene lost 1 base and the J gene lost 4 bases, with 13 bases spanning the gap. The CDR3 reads CASSLGYGGTETQYF. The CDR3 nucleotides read TGTGCCAGCAGCTTAGGTTATGGGGGGACAGAGACCCAGTACTTC.

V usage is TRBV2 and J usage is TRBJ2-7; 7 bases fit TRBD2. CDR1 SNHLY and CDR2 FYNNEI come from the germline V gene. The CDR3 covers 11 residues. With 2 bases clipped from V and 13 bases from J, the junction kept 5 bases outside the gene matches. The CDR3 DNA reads TGTGCCAGCAGTGAAACTAGCGTTAATTACTTC. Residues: CASSETSVNYF.

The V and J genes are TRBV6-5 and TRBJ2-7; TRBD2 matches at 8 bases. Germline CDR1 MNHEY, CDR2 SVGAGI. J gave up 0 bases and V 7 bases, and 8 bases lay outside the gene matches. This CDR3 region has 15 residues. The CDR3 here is CASKTRLANSYEQYF. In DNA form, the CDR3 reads TGTGCCAGCAAAACCAGACTAGCGAACTCCTACGAGCAGTACTTC.

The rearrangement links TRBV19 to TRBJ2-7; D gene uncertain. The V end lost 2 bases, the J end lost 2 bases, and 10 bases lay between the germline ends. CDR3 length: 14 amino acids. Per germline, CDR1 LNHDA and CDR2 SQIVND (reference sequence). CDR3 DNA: TGTGCCAGTAGTATACAGCAGAGTACCTACGAGCAGTACTTC. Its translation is CASSIQQSTYEQYF.

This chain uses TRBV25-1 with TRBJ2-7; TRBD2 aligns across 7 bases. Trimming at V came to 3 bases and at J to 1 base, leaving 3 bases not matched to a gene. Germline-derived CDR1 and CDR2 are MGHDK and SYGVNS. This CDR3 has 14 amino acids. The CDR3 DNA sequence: TGTGCCAGCAGTGAGGGGGAGGGTTCCTACGAGCAGTACTTC. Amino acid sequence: CASSEGEGSYEQYF.

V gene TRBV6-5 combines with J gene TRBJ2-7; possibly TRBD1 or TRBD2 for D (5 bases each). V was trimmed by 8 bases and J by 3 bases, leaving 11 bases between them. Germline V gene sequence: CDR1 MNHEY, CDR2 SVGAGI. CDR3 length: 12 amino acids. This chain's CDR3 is CASRDLVYEQYF. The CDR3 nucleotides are TGTGCCAGCCGGGACCTTGTCTACGAGCAGTACTTC.

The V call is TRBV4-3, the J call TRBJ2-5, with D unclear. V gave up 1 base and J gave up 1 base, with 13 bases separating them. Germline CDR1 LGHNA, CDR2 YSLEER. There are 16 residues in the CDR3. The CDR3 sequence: CASSQGIIAVQETQYF. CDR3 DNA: TGCGCCAGCAGCCAAGGAATTATAGCAGTCCAAGAGACCCAGTACTTC.